A selection of T cell receptor beta chains follows, all from one sample in a study of T and B cells in COVID-19 patients. TCRdb ran MiXCR on the multiplex PCR reads and lists one entry per CDR3 protein. The sample has around 20,000 distinct CDR3 sequences; 30% to 35% are singletons. The sequencing input was blood. All receptors come from a human donor who had recovered from COVID-19. Both conserved end residues are trimmed from each CDR3. The D gene is left open where the match is weak.

d_gene,v_gene,CDR3aa
TRBD1,TRBV12-3/TRBV12-4,ASSLGGGRGEQY
-,TRBV15,ATSPGGYSGANVLT
-,TRBV5-4,ASSSLSGAKNIQY
-,TRBV6-1,ASSEAKPNEQF
-,TRBV11-1,ASSLTGGGYT
-,TRBV6-5,ASSYSRGYNSPLH
-,TRBV2,ASNAQVRTGELF
-,TRBV6-5,ASSRQGGTYEQY
TRBD1,TRBV12-3/TRBV12-4,ASSPGTGGMGQPQH
-,TRBV15,ATSRDGGQPQH
TRBD2,TRBV11-3,ASSVSGGARNEQF
-,TRBV10-3,AAEAESGNTIY
TRBD1,TRBV30,AWRQGAWEKLF
-,TRBV6-5,ASSYRYMGSPLH
TRBD1,TRBV18,ASSPVAPGQGKETQY
-,TRBV12-3/TRBV12-4,ASMWDWDQTQY
TRBD1,TRBV12-3/TRBV12-4,ASTAGQVNTEAF
-,TRBV9,ASSVGLSQVGNTDTQY
-,TRBV9,ASSVAQGATGELF
-,TRBV30,AWRDSSSYEQY
-,TRBV18,ASSPPTRVGTEAF
-,TRBV7-9,ASIPVGFIPSGTQY
TRBD1,TRBV29-1,SDRTTGHDGAF
-,TRBV12-3/TRBV12-4,ASSLTGVGYEKLF
-,TRBV19,ASSIDGVLNQPQH
-,TRBV19,ASSSVSGNEQF